This TCR beta chain was observed in a study of patients and donors after allogeneic stem cell transplantation. TCRdb used MiXCR to reprocess the RT-PCR reads, holding one entry per CDR3 protein. The profile covers roughly 940,000 distinct CDR3 sequences, with roughly 18% appearing a single time and around 6% taken by the ten largest. This clonotype was detected many times. Sequenced input: blood, either unsorted or a sorted T cell fraction (not recorded which). The receptor was isolated from a human donor who was either an allogeneic HSCT recipient or a stem cell or donor lymphocyte infusion donor (not recorded which). It is not recorded whose cells these are; they may come from a transplant donor.

CDR3 sequence reads: CASSWRGRNEQFF. Here the CDR3 DNA reads TGTGCCAGCAGTTGGAGGGGGAGGAATGAGCAGTTCTTC. The chain employs TRBV12-3 or TRBV12-4 and TRBJ2-1; D might be TRBD1 or TRBD2, each matching 6 bases. Trimming removed 4 bases at V and 7 bases at J, with 11 bases between. The CDR3 contains 13 residues.